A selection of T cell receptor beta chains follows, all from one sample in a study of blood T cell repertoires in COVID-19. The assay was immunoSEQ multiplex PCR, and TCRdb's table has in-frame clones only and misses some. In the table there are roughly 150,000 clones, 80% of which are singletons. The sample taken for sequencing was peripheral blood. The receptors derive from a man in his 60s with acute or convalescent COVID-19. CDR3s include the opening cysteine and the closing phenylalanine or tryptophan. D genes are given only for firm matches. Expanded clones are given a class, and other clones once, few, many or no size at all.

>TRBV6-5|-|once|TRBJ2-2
CASRRITAGELFF
TGTGCCAGCCGCAGGATAACGGCCGGGGAGCTGTTTTTT
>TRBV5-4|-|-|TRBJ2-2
CASSLAASGTTNTGELFF
TGTGCCAGCAGCCTAGCAGCCTCCGGGACAACGAACACCGGGGAGCTGTTTTTT
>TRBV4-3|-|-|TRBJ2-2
CASSQVWGAGELFF
TGCGCCAGCAGCCAAGTATGGGGCGCCGGGGAGCTGTTTTTT
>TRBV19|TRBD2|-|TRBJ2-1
CASSRETLAGGTYNEQFF
TGTGCCAGTAGTCGGGAAACCCTAGCGGGGGGGACCTACAATGAGCAGTTCTTC
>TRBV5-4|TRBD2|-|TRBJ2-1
CASSGGLAGYNEQFF
TGTGCCAGCAGCGGGGGACTAGCGGGATACAATGAGCAGTTCTTC
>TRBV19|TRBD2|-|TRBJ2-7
CASSALGTSGYEQYF
TGTGCCAGTAGCGCCCTCGGGACTAGCGGCTACGAGCAGTACTTC
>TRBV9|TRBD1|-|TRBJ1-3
CASSSTGSKGNTIYF
TGTGCCAGCAGCTCGACAGGGTCTAAGGGAAACACCATATATTTT
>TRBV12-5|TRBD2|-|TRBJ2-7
CASGKQQSAGGLHFPEYEQYF
TGTGCTAGTGGCAAACAACAATCAGCGGGGGGGCTTCATTTTCCGGAATACGAGCAGTACTTC
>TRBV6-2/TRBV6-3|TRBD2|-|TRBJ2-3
CASSYKGRGLAGYQSTDTQYF
TGTGCCAGCAGTTACAAGGGCAGAGGACTAGCGGGATATCAAAGCACAGATACGCAGTATTTT
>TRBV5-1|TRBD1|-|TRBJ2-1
CASSTGQEWNEQFF
TGCGCCAGCAGCACGGGACAGGAATGGAATGAGCAGTTCTTC
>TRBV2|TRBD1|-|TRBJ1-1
CASGGSGTVNTEAFF
TGTGCCAGCGGGGGGTCCGGGACAGTGAACACTGAAGCTTTCTTT
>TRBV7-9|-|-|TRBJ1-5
CASSQGAGYNQPQHF
TGTGCCAGCAGCCAAGGGGCGGGGTACAATCAGCCCCAGCATTTT
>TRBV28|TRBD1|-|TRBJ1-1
CASSPPGQSEAFF
TGTGCCAGCAGTCCCCCGGGACAGAGTGAAGCTTTCTTT
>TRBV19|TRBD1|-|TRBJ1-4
CASSNRGRNEKLFF
TGTGCCAGTAGTAACAGGGGGCGGAATGAAAAACTGTTTTTT
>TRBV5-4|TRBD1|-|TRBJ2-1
CASSTGDRGRGGRHNEQFF
TGTGCCAGCAGCACCGGCGACAGGGGGCGCGGGGGGCGGCACAATGAGCAGTTCTTC
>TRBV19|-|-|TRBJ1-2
CASRSPRGENYGYTF
TGTGCCAGCCGTTCTCCCCGGGGGGAGAACTATGGCTACACCTTC
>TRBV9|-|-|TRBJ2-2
CASSEIPGGELFF
TGTGCCAGCAGCGAGATCCCGGGCGGGGAGCTGTTTTTT
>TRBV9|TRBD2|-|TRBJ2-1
CASSSGWGGSGSNEQFF
TGTGCCAGCAGCTCAGGCTGGGGGGGTAGCGGGAGCAATGAGCAGTTCTTC
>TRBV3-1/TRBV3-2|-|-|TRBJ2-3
CASSQDRGTHRADTQYF
TGTGCCAGCAGCCAAGATCGAGGCACGCACCGAGCCGATACGCAGTATTTT
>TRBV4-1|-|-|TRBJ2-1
CASIPLPGGSYNEQFF
TGCGCCAGCATCCCTTTGCCCGGGGGCTCCTACAATGAGCAGTTCTTC
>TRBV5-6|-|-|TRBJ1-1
CASTLGRRENTEAFF
TGTGCCAGCACCTTAGGCCGTCGGGAGAACACTGAAGCTTTCTTT
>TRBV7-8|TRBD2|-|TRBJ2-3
CASSSGTSGGGTDTQYF
TGTGCCAGCAGCTCAGGGACTAGCGGGGGGGGGACAGATACGCAGTATTTT
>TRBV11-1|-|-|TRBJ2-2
CASSLGGAGTGELFF
TGTGCCAGCAGCTTAGGTGGGGCCGGGACCGGGGAGCTGTTTTTT
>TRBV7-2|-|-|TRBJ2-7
CASSRQDAYEQYF
TGTGCCAGCAGCCGACAGGACGCCTACGAGCAGTACTTC
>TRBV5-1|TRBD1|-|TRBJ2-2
CASRIQGFSGELFF
TGCGCCAGCAGGATACAGGGGTTCTCCGGGGAGCTGTTTTTT
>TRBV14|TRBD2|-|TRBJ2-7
CASSQGILAGGSYEQYF
TGTGCCAGCAGCCAAGGGATACTAGCGGGAGGAAGCTACGAGCAGTACTTC
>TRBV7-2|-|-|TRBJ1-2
CASSLDRANKYGYTF
TGTGCCAGCAGCTTAGACAGGGCCAATAAATATGGCTACACCTTC
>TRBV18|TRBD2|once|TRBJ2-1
CASSPRSGGPYEQFF
TGTGCCAGCTCACCACGTAGCGGGGGGCCCTATGAGCAGTTCTTC
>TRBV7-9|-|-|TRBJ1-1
CASSGSSSYGTEAFF
TGTGCCAGCAGCGGTTCGAGCTCATACGGGACTGAAGCTTTCTTT
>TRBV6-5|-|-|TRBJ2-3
CASSLDTSTDTQYF
TGTGCCAGCAGTTTAGACACAAGCACAGATACGCAGTATTTT
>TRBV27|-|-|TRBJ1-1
CASSRGGTNTEAFF
TGTGCCAGCAGTCGGGGGGGAACGAACACTGAAGCTTTCTTT
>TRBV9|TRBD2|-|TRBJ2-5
CASSVGGGRQETQYF
TGTGCCAGCAGCGTTGGCGGGGGGCGGCAAGAGACCCAGTACTTC
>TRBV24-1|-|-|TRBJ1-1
CATSDFSNTEAFF
TGTGCCACCAGTGATTTCTCGAACACTGAAGCTTTCTTT
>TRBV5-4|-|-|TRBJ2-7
CASSLTGSSYEQYF
TGTGCCAGCAGCTTGACAGGAAGCTCCTACGAGCAGTACTTC
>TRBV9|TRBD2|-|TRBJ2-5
CASSTTPGLAGGRETQYF
TGTGCCAGCAGCACCACCCCGGGACTAGCGGGAGGGCGAGAGACCCAGTACTTC
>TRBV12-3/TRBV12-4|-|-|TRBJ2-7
CASSTDIRKEQYF
TGTGCCAGCAGCACGGACATCCGTAAAGAGCAGTACTTC
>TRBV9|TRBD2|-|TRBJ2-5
CASSVASAGGETQYF
TGTGCCAGCAGCGTAGCTTCAGCGGGGGGAGAGACCCAGTACTTC
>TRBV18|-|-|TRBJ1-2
CASSPSGTTNYGYTF
TGTGCCAGCTCACCTTCCGGGACAACTAACTATGGCTACACCTTC
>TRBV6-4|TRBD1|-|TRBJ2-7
CARGQIHEQYF
TGTGCCAGGGGACAGATCCACGAGCAGTACTTC
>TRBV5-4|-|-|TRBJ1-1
CASSLEGTSTEAFF
TGTGCCAGCAGCTTGGAAGGGACAAGTACTGAAGCTTTCTTT
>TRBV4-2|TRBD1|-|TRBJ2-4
CASSPEDRGNIQYF
TGTGCCAGCAGCCCTGAGGACAGGGGAAACATTCAGTACTTC
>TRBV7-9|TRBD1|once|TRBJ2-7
CASSLDTGFMGQGVYEQYF
TGTGCCAGCAGCTTAGATACGGGATTTATGGGACAGGGGGTCTACGAGCAGTACTTC
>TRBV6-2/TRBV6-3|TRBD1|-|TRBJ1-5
CASSRTGIGGFNQPQHF
TGTGCCAGCAGTAGGACAGGAATCGGTGGGTTCAATCAGCCCCAGCATTTT
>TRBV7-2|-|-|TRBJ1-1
CASSLPKQGLNTEAFF
TGTGCCAGCAGCTTACCCAAACAGGGCCTGAACACTGAAGCTTTCTTT
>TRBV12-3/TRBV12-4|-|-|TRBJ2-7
CASSSRYEQYF
TGTGCCAGCAGTTCCCGCTACGAGCAGTACTTC
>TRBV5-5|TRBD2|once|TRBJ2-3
CASSSPRSGGGDTQYF
TGTGCCAGCAGCTCTCCGCGGAGCGGGGGTGGGGATACGCAGTATTTT